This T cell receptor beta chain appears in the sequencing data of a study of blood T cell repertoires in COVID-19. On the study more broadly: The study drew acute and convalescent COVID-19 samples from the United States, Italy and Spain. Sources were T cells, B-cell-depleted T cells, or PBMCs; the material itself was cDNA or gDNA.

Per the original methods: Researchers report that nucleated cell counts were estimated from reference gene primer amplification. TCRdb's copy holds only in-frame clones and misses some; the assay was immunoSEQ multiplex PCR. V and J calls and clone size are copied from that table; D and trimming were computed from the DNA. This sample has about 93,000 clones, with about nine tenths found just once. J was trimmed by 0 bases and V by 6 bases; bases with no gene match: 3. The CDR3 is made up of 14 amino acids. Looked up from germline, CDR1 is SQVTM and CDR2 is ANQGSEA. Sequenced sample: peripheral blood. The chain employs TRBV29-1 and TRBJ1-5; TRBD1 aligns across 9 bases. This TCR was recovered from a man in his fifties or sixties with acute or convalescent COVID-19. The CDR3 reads CSVGDRDSNQPQHF. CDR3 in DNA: TGCAGCGTCGGGGACAGGGATAGCAATCAGCCCCAGCATTTT.